This T cell receptor beta chain was captured in a study of cytotoxic CD8 clonotypes in ibrutinib-treated CLL. Across the study: IGHV unmutated 17 to 18; relapsed/refractory 11 to 12; treatment-naive more than 14. Broader study findings: Rising at ibrutinib response, clonality subsequently fell back toward baseline at progression.

Comment on this clone: Its matching antigen is unknown.

Germline-derived CDR1 and CDR2 are SGHTA and FQGNSA. The V segment lost 3 bases and the J segment 10 bases; nucleotides outside the gene matches: 6. CDR3 length: 15 residues. Profiled with immunoSEQ multiplex PCR; TCRdb holds only in-frame clones, not every one. The table lists roughly 23,000 clones, about 68% of them singletons. This sequence originates from a human donor with chronic lymphocytic leukemia. The specimen was PBMCs, collected before ibrutinib treatment. The chain couples TRBV7-2 to TRBJ2-1, with TRBD2 identical over 13 bases. The CDR3 coding sequence is TGTGCCAGCAGCTTTGGACTAGCGGGAGATCGGGAGCAGTTCTTC. Amino acids: CASSFGLAGDREQFF.